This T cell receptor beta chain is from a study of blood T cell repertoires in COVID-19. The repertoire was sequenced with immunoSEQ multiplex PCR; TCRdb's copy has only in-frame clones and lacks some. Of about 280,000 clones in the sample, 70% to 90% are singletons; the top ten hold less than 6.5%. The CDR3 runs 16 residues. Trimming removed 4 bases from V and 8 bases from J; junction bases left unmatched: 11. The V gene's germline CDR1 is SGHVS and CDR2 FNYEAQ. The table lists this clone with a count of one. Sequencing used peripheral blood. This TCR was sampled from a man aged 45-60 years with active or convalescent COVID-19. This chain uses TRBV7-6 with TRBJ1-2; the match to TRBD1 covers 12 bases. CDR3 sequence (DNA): TGTGCCAGCAGCTACCTAGGCCCGGGGACAGGGGGCGGCTACACCTTC. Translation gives CASSYLGPGTGGGYTF.